Presented here are 21 T cell receptor beta chains from one specimen sequenced in a study of spatial heterogeneity in lung cancer. One entry per CDR3 protein, called by TCRdb with MiXCR from the 5' RACE reads. The sample holds around 60,000 distinct CDR3 sequences, 8.4% seen once. Time point noted: sample taken at primary tumor resection. Whole RNA from tumor, nontumor lung or frozen PBMC was sequenced unsorted. Sequencing used PBMCs, obtained at surgery. These receptors came from a female donor with early-stage non-small cell lung cancer.

The chain joins TRBV20-1 to TRBJ1-2, with 7 bases fitting TRBD1. The V segment lost 4 bases and the J segment 8 bases; nucleotides outside the gene matches: 28. The CDR3 extends over 19 amino acids. The germline gives CDR1 DFQATT, CDR2 SNEGSKA (reference sequence). In nucleotides, the CDR3 is TGCAGTGCTATTGTCCGGTTATCCCCTCAAACGACAGGGTATGGCGGCTACACCTTC. Encoded protein: CSAIVRLSPQTTGYGGYTF.

The chain recombines TRBV5-5 with TRBJ1-1, with D unclear. In germline, CDR1 is SGHKS, CDR2 YYEKEE (reference sequence). V was clipped by 0 bases and J by 8 bases, with 5 bases between them. This CDR3 contains 11 residues. CDR3 loop: CASSLVAEAFF. CDR3 DNA: TGTGCCAGCAGCTTGGTAGCGGAAGCTTTCTTT.

This clonotype came up many times. The rearrangement joins TRBV27 to TRBJ1-2; possibly TRBD1 for D (6 bases). The CDR3 is 13 amino acids. Trimming cost V 5 bases and J 5 bases, with 12 bases left between them. Per germline, CDR1 MNHEY and CDR2 SMNVEV (reference sequence). CDR3 in amino acids: CASSRTDLYGYTF. CDR3 DNA sequence: TGTGCCAGCAGTAGGACAGACCTTTATGGCTACACCTTC.

The J gene is TRBJ1-2, the V gene TRBV18; 7 bases fit TRBD1. Per the germline V gene, CDR1 is KGHSH and CDR2 is LQKENI. With V trimmed by 4 bases and J by 12 bases, 8 bases remained unmatched. The CDR3 has 12 residues. CDR3 DNA: TGTGCCAGCTCACGCGACAGGGATTTAAACACCTTC. Its translation is CASSRDRDLNTF.

This clonotype was recorded at least ten times. The chain is built from TRBV28 and TRBJ1-5; 9 bases agree with TRBD1. Germline lookup yields CDR1 MDHEN and CDR2 SYDVKM. V lost 5 bases and J lost 2; bases outside the gene matches: 1. The CDR3 totals 14 residues. The CDR3 DNA follows: TGTGCCAGCAGTCGGACAGGGGGCAATCAGCCCCAGCATTTT. Protein sequence: CASSRTGGNQPQHF.

There are a few counts of this clonotype. The chain couples TRBV12-3 or TRBV12-4 to TRBJ2-3; 10 bases agree with TRBD1. With V trimmed by 6 bases and J by 12 bases, 9 bases remained unmatched. This CDR3 is 13 amino acids long. The CDR3 nucleotides read TGTGCCAGCAGCCGGCCCGGGACAGGGGATCAGTATTTT. Residues: CASSRPGTGDQYF.

This clonotype has ten or more counts. CDR3 residues: CASSPDPSSGNTIYF. The CDR3 region has the DNA TGTGCCAGCAGCCCGGACCCGAGCTCTGGAAACACCATATATTTT. V and J are TRBV5-4 and TRBJ1-3; no clear D. The CDR3 consists of 15 residues. Trimming left V 4 bases short and J 0 bases short, with 11 bases between. CDR1 and CDR2 from the germline V gene are SGHNT and YYREEE (reference sequence).

This clonotype was detected a few times. The chain couples TRBV9 to TRBJ2-3; 7 bases agree with TRBD1. Trimming took 4 bases from V and 0 from J; bases not matched to a gene: 8. The CDR3 sequence is 16 residues long. The germline V gene has CDR1 SGDLS and CDR2 YYNGEE. CDR3 sequence (DNA): TGTGCCAGCAGCACCTTGACAGGGCCAAGCACAGATACGCAGTATTTT. This gives the protein CASSTLTGPSTDTQYF.

This clonotype was counted a few times. CDR3 amino acids: CASRGRSNEKLFF. In DNA form, the CDR3 reads TGTGCCAGCAGGGGACGGAGTAATGAAAAACTGTTTTTT. V and J are TRBV6-5 and TRBJ1-4, with TRBD1 as a possible D gene (5 bases). The germline V and J ends were trimmed by 6 bases and 4 bases, with 9 bases remaining between them. The CDR3 is 13 amino acids. Germline CDR1 reads MNHEY; CDR2 reads SVGAGI.

This clonotype was found a few times. The rearrangement uses TRBV12-3 or TRBV12-4 and TRBJ2-3; 8 bases are shared with TRBD1. V was clipped by 3 bases and J by 5 bases; unmatched bases: 7. The CDR3 runs to 15 residues. CDR3 nucleotides: TGTGCCAGCAGTTTGGGGCAGGGGGCTAAAGATACGCAGTATTTT. This codes for CASSLGQGAKDTQYF.

This clonotype occurred a few times. The chain is built from TRBV9 and TRBJ1-2, with a possible D match to TRBD1 (6 bases). This CDR3 region has 15 residues. With 0 bases removed from V and 1 base from J, the gap between germline ends came to 10 bases. The germline V gene encodes CDR1 SGDLS and CDR2 YYNGEE. The CDR3 DNA reads as TGTGCCAGCAGCGTAGGGGCAGGGGATAACTATGGCTACACCTTC. This encodes CASSVGAGDNYGYTF.

This clonotype appeared many times. The chain joins TRBV19 to TRBJ1-5; 7 bases map to TRBD1. V was clipped by 5 bases and J by 2 bases; unmatched bases: 6. Germline V lookup: CDR1 LNHDA, CDR2 SQIVND (reference sequence). This CDR3 region has 15 residues. As DNA, the CDR3 is TGTGCCAGTAGTCGTACAGGGGTCGGCAATCAGCCCCAGCATTTT. This codes for CASSRTGVGNQPQHF.

This clonotype was counted many times. V is TRBV7-6 and J is TRBJ2-7; D may be TRBD2 (6 bases). CDR1 and CDR2 from the germline V gene are SGHVS and FNYEAQ. CDR3 size: 16 residues. V lost 0 bases and J 4 bases, leaving 16 bases between the germline ends. The CDR3 reads CASSLALSGSGYEQYF. The CDR3, as DNA: TGTGCCAGCAGCTTAGCGCTAAGTGGGAGCGGGTACGAGCAGTACTTC. Complete variable domain (other parts from reference TRBV7-6 and TRBJ2-7): GAGVSQSPRYKVTKRGQDVALRCDPISGHVSLYWYRQALGQGPEFLTYFNYEAQQDKSGLPNDRFSAERPEGSISTLTIQRTEQRDSAMYRCASSLALSGSGYEQYFGPGTRLTVT.

This clonotype was detected a few times. At one end the junction does not follow the germline gene, possibly because of a read error. The chain joins TRBV7-7 to TRBJ2-1; D is tentatively TRBD1 or TRBD2 (5 bases each). Germline loops: CDR1 SSHAT, CDR2 FNYEAQ (reference sequence). CDR3 length equals 13 residues. CDR3 DNA sequence: TGTGCTAGCAGCTTAGGGGAGTACAATGAGCAGTTCTTC. Residues: CASSLGEYNEQFF.

This clonotype was seen more than once but under ten times. V usage is TRBV20-1 and J usage is TRBJ1-2; D is unresolved. Germline CDR1 reads DFQATT; CDR2 reads SNEGSKA (reference sequence). This CDR3 has 13 amino acids. Trimming shortened V by 3 bases and J by 4 bases, and 12 bases separated the two germline ends. The CDR3 here is CSASMSGGYGYTF. Here the CDR3 DNA reads TGCAGTGCTAGTATGTCTGGAGGCTATGGCTACACCTTC.

Only a few counts were recorded for this clonotype. This chain uses TRBV12-3 or TRBV12-4 with TRBJ1-6; possibly TRBD1 for D (5 bases). V lost 3 bases and J 10 bases, leaving 16 bases between the germline ends. This CDR3 has 15 residues. In DNA, the CDR3 is TGTGCCAGCAGTTTGTCGACAGCCGATATATCACCCCTCCACTTT. Its protein is CASSLSTADISPLHF.

This clonotype appeared many times. The rearrangement joins TRBV4-1 to TRBJ2-5; TRBD2 aligns across 14 bases. The J segment lost 2 bases and the V segment lost 2 bases, leaving 4 bases of the junction unmatched. The V gene's germline CDR1 is MGHRA and CDR2 YSYEKL. The CDR3 extends over 17 amino acids. Written as DNA, the CDR3 is TGCGCCAGCAGCCAAAGGACTAGCGGGGGGTCACAAGAGACCCAGTACTTC. This translates into CASSQRTSGGSQETQYF.

This clonotype was seen repeatedly, ten times or more. CDR3 amino acids: CASSYGTSSYNSPLHF. The CDR3 DNA sequence: TGTGCCAGCAGTTACGGCACGAGCTCCTATAATTCACCCCTCCACTTT. The genes are TRBV6-6 and TRBJ1-6; no clear D gene. Trimming pared 2 bases from V and 0 bases from J, leaving 8 bases between. CDR3 length: 16 amino acids. Per germline, CDR1 MNHNY and CDR2 SVGAGI (reference sequence).

This clonotype was picked up many times. The chain uses TRBV5-1 and TRBJ2-1; TRBD1 might be the D (6 bases). Trimming took 0 bases from V and 5 from J, leaving 12 bases between them. This CDR3 contains 15 residues. The germline gives CDR1 SGHRS, CDR2 YFSETQ. CDR3 protein: CASSLEGQSNNEQFF. CDR3 coding DNA: TGCGCCAGCAGCTTGGAGGGACAATCCAACAATGAGCAGTTCTTC.

This chain links TRBV20-1 with TRBJ2-7, with 11 bases matching TRBD2. V lost 3 bases and J lost 3; bases outside the gene matches: 10. The CDR3 sequence is 16 residues long. Per germline, CDR1 DFQATT and CDR2 SNEGSKA (reference sequence). This CDR3 reads CSASPSLAGGGYEQYF. Written as DNA, the CDR3 is TGCAGTGCTAGCCCTAGTCTAGCGGGGGGAGGCTACGAGCAGTACTTC.

The chain links TRBV12-3 or TRBV12-4 to TRBJ2-7; no clear D. V gave up 1 base and J gave up 2 bases, with 9 bases separating them. The CDR3 loop spans 14 amino acids. The CDR3 loop is CASSLGPGPYEQYF. The DNA for the CDR3 is TGTGCCAGCAGTTTAGGTCCGGGCCCCTACGAGCAGTACTTC.